This T cell receptor (beta chain) originates from a study of T cell responses to AZD1222 COVID-19 vaccine. TCRdb keeps only in-frame clones here, not all; method: immunoSEQ multiplex PCR. The sample holds 150,000 to 200,000 clones, 85% to 95% seen once. V lost 2 bases to trimming and J lost 4 bases; unmatched junction nucleotides: 6. CDR3 length: 16 amino acids. The germline gives CDR1 MNHEY, CDR2 SVGAGI. The chain carries TRBV6-5 and TRBJ2-1, with 9 bases fitting TRBD2. The source is an adult who received the AZD1222 COVID-19 vaccine. The source material was peripheral blood, sampled 28 days after the second AZD1222 dose. The CDR3 protein is CASSYEGTSTYNEQFF. For the CDR3, the DNA is TGTGCCAGCAGTTACGAAGGGACTAGCACATACAATGAGCAGTTCTTC.